The sequence of this TCR beta chain was determined in a study of Graves' ophthalmopathy and Graves' hyperthyroidism (dated by TCRdb to 2017 to 2018). About the study as a whole: Hyperthyroidism was considered stable if no progression to ophthalmopathy occurred within 18 months of follow-up. Following sampling, methimazole starting at 30 mg daily was administered to hyperthyroidism patients, and high-dose intravenous methylprednisolone was administered to ophthalmopathy patients. In about six hyperthyroidism patients, the T-cell repertoires found in thyroid tissue were compared with those found in blood. To explore V-J signatures distinguishing ophthalmopathy from hyperthyroidism, a discovery set of about a hundred patients (around 42 ophthalmopathy, 55 to 60 stable hyperthyroidism) was enrolled. The independent validation cohort included under 20 hyperthyroidism patients plus 17 patients who later progressed from hyperthyroidism to ophthalmopathy. The study used signatures of the TCR beta repertoire to tell Graves' ophthalmopathy apart from Graves' hyperthyroidism and to predict which patients would progress to ophthalmopathy. In total, approximately 130 blood samples were TCR-sequenced: some 40 ophthalmopathy, under 80 hyperthyroidism and around 17 hyperthyroidism-to-ophthalmopathy patients. The research as a whole found: Among expanded thyroid clonotypes with frequency above 0.001, most also showed up in blood, which suggests that blood repertoires may reflect the thyroid immune response. In validation, the model predicted ophthalmopathy progression with 70.59% sensitivity and 72.22% specificity; 12 predicted patients were CT-confirmed with GO in a median of 6.5 months. In cross-validation, the 13-signature model distinguished ophthalmopathy from stable hyperthyroidism with about 87% sensitivity and roughly 81% specificity, and in the test set the corresponding values were roughly 80% and 76%. No statistical method was used to set the sample size in advance, and the investigators knew which group each participant was assigned to.

With regard to this clonotype: What antigen it recognizes has not been identified. Base qualities are missing; no much larger clone stands one base away.

Hyperthyroidism patients were newly diagnosed, were aged 18 to 65 years, and had a disease duration under 2 months. Patients were excluded if they had other autoimmune diseases, uncontrolled infections, pregnancy or lactation. Diagnosis relied on clinical symptoms, serum thyroxine, TRAb, thyroid ultrasound and orbital computed tomography. Total RNA was extracted using Trizol reagent, and RNA quality was checked on an Agilent 2100 Bioanalyzer. For repertoire sequencing, TCR beta CDR3 regions were amplified from RNA transcripts. The first round of RT-PCR was done with HTBI primers and the Qiagen OneStep RT-PCR kit, and was followed by a second round of multiplex PCR, then size selection and purification. The libraries underwent paired-end sequencing with 100 bp reads on an Illumina HiSeq2000. The paper's data handling went like this. SOAPnuke was used for read processing, and reads with adapters, uncalled bases, a mean Phred below 15, or no exact constant-primer or identifier match were discarded. High-quality paired reads were merged with COPE v1.2.5. Clonotypes were defined as unique nucleotide sequences and were aligned to IMGT TRB V, D and J references using MiTCR v1.1. Only V-J combinations with frequency above 0.0001 were analysed, covering approximately 99% of repertoires. For each V-J combination, a TCR clonal expansion and chaos score was defined as F50 clonal expansion divided by the chaos observed in the TCRdist matrix. Features were reduced by Welch's t-statistics and random forest to approximately 13 V-J combinations, which fed a naive Bayes classifier. The Morisita-Horn index was used to measure how similar the thyroid and blood repertoires were. The raw public reads went through TCRdb reprocessing: fastp at Q25, MiXCR clone calling, in-frame beta chains kept. Merged by CDR3 protein, the rows form single entries marked with the most common genes and DNA. These V and J calls derive from TCRdb rather than the authors' analysis. The table for this sample lists around 1,200,000 distinct CDR3 sequences; 35% to 40% of them were counted only once. The top ten clonotypes cover approximately 10% of the sample.

CDR1 SEHNR and CDR2 FQNEAQ are derived from the germline V gene (reference sequence). V is pruned by 10 bases and J by 7 bases, leaving 11 bases of the junction without a gene match. From cysteine to phenylalanine, the CDR3 is 15 amino acids long. The entry retains the CDR3 DNA only, 45 bases that are in frame from base 1. Sample: peripheral blood or thyroid tissue (not recorded which). The rearrangement joined TRBV7-9 to TRBJ1-6; the central 9 bases match TRBD1. The receptor was derived from an adult man with Graves' hyperthyroidism. The CDR3 region: CAISESDRGNSPLHF. In nucleotide form, the sequence is TGTGCCATCAGTGAGTCTGACAGGGGGAATTCACCCCTCCACTTT.